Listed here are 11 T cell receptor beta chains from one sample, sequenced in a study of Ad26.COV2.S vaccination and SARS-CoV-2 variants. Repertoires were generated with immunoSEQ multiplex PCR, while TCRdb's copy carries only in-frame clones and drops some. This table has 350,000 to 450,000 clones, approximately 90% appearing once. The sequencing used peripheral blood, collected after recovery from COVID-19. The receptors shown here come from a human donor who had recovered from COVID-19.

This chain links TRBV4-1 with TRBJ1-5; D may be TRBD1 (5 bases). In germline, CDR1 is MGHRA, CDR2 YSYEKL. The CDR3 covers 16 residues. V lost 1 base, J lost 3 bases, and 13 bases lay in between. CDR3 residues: CASSQARNRSNQPQHF. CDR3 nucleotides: TGCGCCAGCAGCCAAGCCCGGAACAGGTCCAATCAGCCCCAGCATTTT.

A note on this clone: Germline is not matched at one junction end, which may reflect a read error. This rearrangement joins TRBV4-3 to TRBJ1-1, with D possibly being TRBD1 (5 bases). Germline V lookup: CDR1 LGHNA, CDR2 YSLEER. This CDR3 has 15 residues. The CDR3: CVSSQVDSSYTEAFF. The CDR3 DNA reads TGCGTCAGCAGCCAAGTAGACAGTTCCTACACTGAAGCTTTCTTT.

The DNA for the CDR3 is TGTGCCCTGGGGGCAGGGGTGGGTGAAGCTTTCTTT. Translation gives CALGAGVGEAFF. The chain uses TRBV7-9 and TRBJ1-1; tentative D call: TRBD1 (6 bases). CDR1 is SEHNR, CDR2 FQNEAQ, per germline (reference sequence). The CDR3 covers 12 residues. Trimming took off 11 bases at V and 7 bases at J, with 17 bases between the two ends.

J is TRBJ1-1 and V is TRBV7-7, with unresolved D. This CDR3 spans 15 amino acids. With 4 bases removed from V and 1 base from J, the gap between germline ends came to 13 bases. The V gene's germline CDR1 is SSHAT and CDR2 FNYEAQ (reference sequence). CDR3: CASSSGPQRNTEAFF. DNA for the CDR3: TGTGCCAGCAGCTCGGGCCCCCAGCGGAACACTGAAGCTTTCTTT.

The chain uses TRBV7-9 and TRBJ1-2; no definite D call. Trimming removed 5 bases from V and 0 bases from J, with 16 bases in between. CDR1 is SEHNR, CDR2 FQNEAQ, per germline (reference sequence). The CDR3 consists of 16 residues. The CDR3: CASSPSFGATNYGYTF. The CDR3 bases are TGTGCCAGCAGCCCCTCCTTCGGAGCTACTAACTATGGCTACACCTTC.

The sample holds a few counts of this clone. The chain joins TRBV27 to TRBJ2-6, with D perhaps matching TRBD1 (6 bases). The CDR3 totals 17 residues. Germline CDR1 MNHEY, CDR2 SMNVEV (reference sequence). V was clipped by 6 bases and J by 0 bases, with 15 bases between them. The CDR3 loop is CASSVGTTLSGANVLTF. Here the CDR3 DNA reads TGTGCCAGCAGCGTCGGGACAACTCTCTCTGGGGCCAACGTCCTGACTTTC.

The CDR3 sequence is CASSLVGAVFATQYF. CDR3 coding DNA: TGTGCCAGCAGCTTGGTGGGGGCTGTGTTCGCGACCCAGTACTTC. V is TRBV5-4 and J is TRBJ2-5; D is perhaps TRBD1 (6 bases). Trimming took 0 bases from V and 7 from J, leaving 16 bases between them. CDR3 length equals 15 residues. Looked up from germline, CDR1 is SGHNT and CDR2 is YYREEE (reference sequence).

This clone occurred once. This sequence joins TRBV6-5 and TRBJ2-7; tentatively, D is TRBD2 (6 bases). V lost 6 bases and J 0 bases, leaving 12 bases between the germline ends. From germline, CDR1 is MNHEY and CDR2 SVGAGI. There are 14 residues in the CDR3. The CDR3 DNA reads TGTGCCAGCAGGGGGACTTTCAGCTCCTACGAGCAGTACTTC. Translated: CASRGTFSSYEQYF.

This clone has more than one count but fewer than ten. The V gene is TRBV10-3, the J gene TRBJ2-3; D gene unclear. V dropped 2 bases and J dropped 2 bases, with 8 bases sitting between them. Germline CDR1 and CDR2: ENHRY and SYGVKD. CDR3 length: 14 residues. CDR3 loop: CAISEGHFTDTQYF. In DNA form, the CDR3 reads TGTGCCATCAGTGAGGGCCACTTCACAGATACGCAGTATTTT.

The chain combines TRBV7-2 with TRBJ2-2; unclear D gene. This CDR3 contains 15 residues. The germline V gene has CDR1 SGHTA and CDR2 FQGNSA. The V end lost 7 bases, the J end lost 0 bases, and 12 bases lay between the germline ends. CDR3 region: CASTIKVSNTGELFF. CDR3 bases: TGTGCCAGCACAATAAAGGTTTCGAACACCGGGGAGCTGTTTTTT.

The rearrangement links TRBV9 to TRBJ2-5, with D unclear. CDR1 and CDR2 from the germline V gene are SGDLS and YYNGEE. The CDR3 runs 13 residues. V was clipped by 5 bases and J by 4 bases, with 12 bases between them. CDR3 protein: CASSVKAGETQYF. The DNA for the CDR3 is TGTGCCAGCAGTGTCAAGGCAGGAGAGACCCAGTACTTC.